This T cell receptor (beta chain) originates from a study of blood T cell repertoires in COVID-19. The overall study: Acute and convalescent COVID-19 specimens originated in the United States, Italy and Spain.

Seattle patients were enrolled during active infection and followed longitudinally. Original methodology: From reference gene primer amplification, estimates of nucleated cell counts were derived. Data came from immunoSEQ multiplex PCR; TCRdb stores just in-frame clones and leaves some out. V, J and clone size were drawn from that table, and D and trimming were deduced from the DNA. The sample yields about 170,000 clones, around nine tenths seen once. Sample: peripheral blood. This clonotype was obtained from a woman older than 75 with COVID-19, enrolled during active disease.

The CDR3 here is CASKPGQGDYEQYF. The CDR3, as DNA: TGCGCCAGCAAACCGGGACAGGGGGACTACGAGCAGTACTTC. The chain is built from TRBV10-1 and TRBJ2-7, with TRBD1 matching 11 bases. The CDR3 runs to 14 residues. After removal of 7 bases from V and 3 bases from J, the junction contained 5 bases not matched to a gene. Germline V gene lookup returns CDR1 WNHNN and CDR2 SYGVQD (reference sequence).